The present TCR beta chain was sequenced within a study of blood T cell repertoires in COVID-19. Study overall: Italy, Spain and the United States were the sources of the convalescent and acute COVID-19 samples.

The length of the CDR3 is 19 residues. Germline values: CDR1 MNHEY, CDR2 SMNVEV (reference sequence). The V gene end was trimmed by 1 base and the J gene end by 1 base; junction bases not matched to a gene: 15. Sequencing was performed with immunoSEQ multiplex PCR; in TCRdb, only in-frame clones are kept and a portion is missing. The data contain 350,000 to 400,000 clones, about 90% of them singletons. The chain recombines TRBV27 with TRBJ2-7; TRBD1 agrees at 8 bases. The source of this sequence is a woman in her twenties or thirties with COVID-19, enrolled during active disease. The sample consisted of peripheral blood. The CDR3 bases are TGTGCCAGCAGTTTATATCTCCAACAGACAGGGGATGGGTCCTACGAGCAGTACTTC. This sequence encodes CASSLYLQQTGDGSYEQYF.